This T cell receptor (beta chain) is drawn from a study of breast tumors, draining lymph nodes, adjacent tissues. TCRdb independently ran MiXCR on the multiplex PCR reads; one entry per CDR3 protein. The repertoire holds about 46,000 distinct CDR3 sequences, with under 30% as singletons. This clonotype occurred many times. The length of the CDR3 is 16 residues. V gave up 4 bases and J gave up 0 bases, with 15 bases separating them. CDR1 is SGDLS and CDR2 is YYNGEE in the germline V gene. Specimen: breast tumor tissue. The sequence was collected from a female donor with breast cancer. Some clones in this sample may be carry-over from other donors' samples. V and J are TRBV9 and TRBJ2-3; D is perhaps TRBD1 (5 bases). The CDR3 DNA is TGTGCCAGCAGCTCCAGGGCCCTTACTAGCACAGATACGCAGTATTTT. Its translation: CASSSRALTSTDTQYF.